These 10 T cell receptor beta chains came from one sample sequenced in a study of CD8+CD57+ T cells in acquired aplastic anemia. TCR beta VDJ and CDR3 profiling used genomic DNA as template. TCRdb independently ran MiXCR on the reads; one entry per CDR3 protein. The table shows about 160,000 distinct CDR3 sequences, with approximately 44% occurring only once. Sequencing involved patients with CD8+CD57+ cell expansion previously shown by flow cytometry. Source material: sorted CD4+, CD8+, or CD8+CD57+ T cells (not recorded which) from PBMCs. These TCRs come from a human donor with aplastic anemia.

The chain combines TRBV20-1 with TRBJ2-7; D is possibly TRBD1 (6 bases). Germline V gives CDR1 DFQATT, CDR2 SNEGSKA (reference sequence). Trimming removed 6 bases from V and 4 bases from J, with 13 bases in between. The CDR3 is 12 amino acids. The DNA for the CDR3 is TGCAGTGCGGCAGGGGCTGGGTACGAGCAGTACTTC. This translates into CSAAGAGYEQYF.

This clonotype has a handful of counts. CDR3 nucleotides: TGTGCCAGCAGCCAAGCGGTGGGTTGGGACTATGGCTACACCTTC. Residues: CASSQAVGWDYGYTF. The chain is built from TRBV7-9 and TRBJ1-2; D is uncertain. Trimming shortened V by 5 bases and J by 3 bases, and 16 bases separated the two germline ends. This CDR3 has 15 amino acids. Germline CDR1 is SEHNR and CDR2 is FQNEAQ (reference sequence).

This clonotype was found once. Just one base apart from a much larger clone, this may be a read error. The chain uses TRBV5-1 and TRBJ2-6; 11 bases align to TRBD1. Germline V gives CDR1 SGHRS, CDR2 YFSETQ. The CDR3 is made up of 18 amino acids. DNA of the CDR3: TGCGCCGGCAGCTTGAGGGACAGGGGGTTCTCTGGGGCCAACGTCCTGACTTTC. Translated: CAGSLRDRGFSGANVLTF.

This clonotype was recorded at least ten times. The gene calls are TRBV19 and TRBJ1-2, with D tentatively TRBD1 (5 bases). CDR1 and CDR2 from the germline V gene are LNHDA and SQIVND (reference sequence). V was clipped by 8 bases and J by 2 bases, with 15 bases between them. The CDR3 runs 14 residues. The CDR3, as DNA: TGTGCCAGTTCCCGAGGGGAGGTCAACTATGGCTACACCTTC. Amino acid sequence: CASSRGEVNYGYTF.

The rearrangement joins TRBV20-1 to TRBJ2-3; D ambiguous. This CDR3 has 15 amino acids. Trimming left V 1 base short and J 6 bases short, with 17 bases between. Looked up from germline, CDR1 is DFQATT and CDR2 is SNEGSKA (reference sequence). CDR3 sequence: CSARGGRNTVDTQYF. The CDR3 region has the DNA TGCAGTGCTAGAGGAGGCAGAAATACGGTGGATACGCAGTATTTT.

This clonotype came up once. Relative to the germline gene, one junction end is altered; a read error may explain this. The V and J genes are TRBV2 and TRBJ2-7; no clear D. Germline CDR1 is SNHLY and CDR2 is FYNNEI. The CDR3 contains 11 residues. The CDR3 spells CASSDAVLQSF. Written as DNA, the CDR3 is TGTGCCAGCAGTGACGCCGTACTTCAGAGCTTC.

This clonotype came up many times. The chain joins TRBV7-9 to TRBJ1-1; TRBD1 matches at 8 bases. The V segment lost 0 bases and the J segment 4 bases; nucleotides outside the gene matches: 4. Germline loops: CDR1 SEHNR, CDR2 FQNEAQ (reference sequence). The CDR3 has 15 amino acids. The CDR3 DNA is TGTGCCAGCAGCTTAGCTGGACAGGGTGGCACTGAAGCTTTCTTT. Translation: CASSLAGQGGTEAFF.

This clonotype was counted a few times. This CDR3 reads CASGSSSYEQYF. The CDR3 coding sequence is TGTGCCAGCGGCTCTAGCTCCTACGAGCAGTACTTC. The V call is TRBV10-3, the J call TRBJ2-7; D unclear. CDR3 length: 12 amino acids. Germline V gene lookup returns CDR1 ENHRY and CDR2 SYGVKD. V was clipped by 10 bases and J by 0 bases, with 10 bases between them.

This clonotype has ten or more counts. The rearrangement uses TRBV29-1 and TRBJ1-2; TRBD1 matches at 9 bases. Germline V gene lookup returns CDR1 SQVTM and CDR2 ANQGSEA. The V gene end was trimmed by 7 bases and the J gene end by 8 bases; junction bases not matched to a gene: 11. The CDR3 has 13 amino acids. The CDR3 region is CSASDRTGVGYTF. CDR3 DNA sequence: TGCAGCGCCTCGGATAGGACAGGGGTAGGCTACACCTTC.

Turning to this clonotype: This may be a read error: a much more frequent sequence differs by one nucleotide. This chain links TRBV6-2 or TRBV6-3 with TRBJ2-7, with 8 bases that match TRBD1. From germline, CDR1 is MNHEY and CDR2 SVGEGT. The CDR3 contains 14 residues. CDR3: CASSETGALYEQCF. For the CDR3, the DNA is TGTGCCAGCAGTGAGACAGGGGCCCTCTACGAGCAGTGCTTC.